One sample yielded the 28 T cell receptor beta chains listed below, sequenced in a study of blood T cell repertoires in COVID-19. Here immunoSEQ multiplex PCR was the method, and the copy in TCRdb shows in-frame clones only, minus some. The data hold over 250,000 clones, with approximately 83% observed a single time. Sample: peripheral blood. The receptors stem from a woman between 70 and 85 years old with acute or convalescent COVID-19.

V and J are TRBV18 and TRBJ1-1; D uncertain. V was shortened by 6 bases and J by 4 bases, with 9 bases between the two germline ends. CDR3 length: 12 residues. Germline CDR1 and CDR2: KGHSH and LQKENI. CDR3: CASSGVSTEAFF. The CDR3 nucleotides are TGTGCCAGCTCGGGAGTTAGCACTGAAGCTTTCTTT.

This chain uses TRBV28 with TRBJ1-5; tentatively, D is TRBD1 (6 bases). The CDR3 length is 15 residues. Germline V CDR1 and CDR2: MDHEN, SYDVKM. Between the trimmed V and J ends, which lost 3 bases and 3 bases, there was a span of 12 bases. The CDR3 nucleotides read TGTGCCAGCAGTTTGGGCGGACAGAACAATCAGCCCCAGCATTTT. Translation: CASSLGGQNNQPQHF.

The chain couples TRBV6-6 to TRBJ1-2, with a weak D call TRBD1 (5 bases). The CDR3 covers 13 residues. V lost 6 bases and J 8 bases, leaving 16 bases between the germline ends. Germline V gene lookup returns CDR1 MNHNY and CDR2 SVGAGI (reference sequence). Here the CDR3 DNA reads TGTGCCAGCAGGGAGACAGAAGTTCAGGGCTACACCTTC. It specifies CASRETEVQGYTF.

The rearrangement joins TRBV7-2 to TRBJ2-1; D gene uncertain. Deletions cut 3 bases from V and 4 bases from J, with 13 bases between. The CDR3 runs to 15 residues. Germline V gives CDR1 SGHTA, CDR2 FQGNSA. The DNA for the CDR3 is TGTGCCAGCAGCTTGGGTATTAGCCGGTACAATGAGCAGTTCTTC. This encodes CASSLGISRYNEQFF.

The chain links TRBV21-1 to TRBJ2-3; TRBD2 reflects the table's D call only, with no check against the DNA. TRBV21-1 is marked as a pseudogene. CDR3 size: 14 residues. CDR3 coding DNA: TGTGCCAGCACTGGTAGCGGCCTCACAGATACGCAGTATTTT. Its protein product is CASTGSGLTDTQYF.

The chain has TRBV3-1 (or the pseudogene TRBV3-2) and TRBJ2-3; 9 nucleotides align to TRBD1. Germline V gene lookup returns CDR1 LGHDT and CDR2 YNNKEL (reference sequence). The CDR3 runs to 19 residues. The V segment lost 4 bases and the J segment 2 bases; nucleotides outside the gene matches: 16. CDR3 DNA: TGTGCCAGCAGCCCCGGACAGGGGTTCCTGGCATTAGACACAGATACGCAGTATTTT. Translating gives CASSPGQGFLALDTDTQYF.

This chain joins TRBV12-3 or TRBV12-4 and TRBJ2-7, with D perhaps matching TRBD1 (5 bases). This CDR3 region has 13 residues. V was clipped by 2 bases and J by 5 bases, with 10 bases between them. CDR3 protein: CASSLRRAHEQYF. DNA for the CDR3: TGTGCCAGCAGTTTACGCAGGGCCCACGAGCAGTACTTC.

The chain has TRBV7-9 and TRBJ1-5; 8 bases match TRBD1. Per the germline V gene, CDR1 is SEHNR and CDR2 is FQNEAQ (reference sequence). Losses at the gene ends were 5 bases for V and 5 bases for J; bases not matched to a gene: 2. The CDR3 length is 13 residues. The DNA of the CDR3 is TGTGCCAGCAGCGGACAGGGAGATCAGCCCCAGCATTTT. Translating it yields CASSGQGDQPQHF.

This clone has a handful of counts. The V gene is TRBV19, the J gene TRBJ1-1; no clear D. CDR3 length: 13 amino acids. The ends were cut back, 9 bases at V and 4 bases at J, with 15 bases in the middle. CDR1 is LNHDA, CDR2 SQIVND, per germline (reference sequence). CDR3 in amino acids: CASTLYEGTEAFF. The CDR3 DNA sequence: TGTGCCAGCACGCTTTACGAGGGCACTGAAGCTTTCTTT. Full variable domain (remainder filled in from reference TRBV19 and TRBJ1-1): DGGITQSPKYLFRKEGQNVTLSCEQNLNHDAMYWYRQDPGQGLRLIYYSQIVNDFQKGDIAEGYSVSREKKESFPLTVTSAQKNPTAFYLCASTLYEGTEAFFGQGTRLTVV.

The chain employs TRBV5-1 and TRBJ2-1; D not certain. CDR1 and CDR2 from the germline V gene are SGHRS and YFSETQ. The CDR3 covers 14 residues. The V and J ends lost 6 bases and 4 bases respectively, with 14 bases between them. The CDR3, as DNA: TGCGCCAGCATGTCCGGCGGAAAATACAATGAGCAGTTCTTC. Amino acids: CASMSGGKYNEQFF.

In its sample, this clone was seen once. The chain links TRBV7-2 to TRBJ2-1, with TRBD2 matching over 7 bases. With 3 bases clipped from V and 10 bases from J, the junction kept 9 bases outside the gene matches. The length of the CDR3 is 14 residues. CDR1 SGHTA and CDR2 FQGNSA come from the germline V gene. The CDR3 protein is CASSFGGGRREQFF. CDR3 sequence (DNA): TGTGCCAGCAGCTTCGGCGGGGGACGCCGCGAGCAGTTCTTC.

This clone was recorded a few times. This chain connects TRBV24-1 to TRBJ1-1, with D uncertain. Looked up from germline, CDR1 is KGHDR and CDR2 is SFDVKD. V dropped 4 bases and J dropped 11 bases, with 13 bases sitting between them. The CDR3 is 12 residues long. The chain's CDR3 is CATSDPIGVAFF. CDR3 sequence (DNA): TGTGCCACCAGTGACCCTATCGGGGTCGCTTTCTTT.

The J gene is TRBJ2-1, the V gene TRBV11-3; the match to TRBD2 covers 8 bases. Germline CDR1 SGHNT, CDR2 YENEEA. This CDR3 is built from 16 residues. Losses at the gene ends were 6 bases for V and 2 bases for J; bases not matched to a gene: 9. The chain's CDR3 is CASSPYGGATYNEQFF. Here the CDR3 DNA reads TGTGCCAGCAGTCCTTACGGGGGGGCTACCTACAATGAGCAGTTCTTC.

A few counts support this clone. This rearrangement joins TRBV30 to TRBJ1-5; TRBD1 matches at 9 bases. Germline-derived CDR1 and CDR2 are GTSNPN and SVGIG (reference sequence). Trimming cost V 5 bases and J 6 bases; bases outside gene matches: 8. This CDR3 has 14 amino acids. For the CDR3, the DNA is TGTGCCTGGGTTGGGACAGGGAGGATTCAGCCCCAGCATTTT. The encoded protein is CAWVGTGRIQPQHF.

This rearrangement joins TRBV5-8 to TRBJ2-3; D gene ambiguous. From germline, CDR1 is SGHTS and CDR2 YDEGEE. V dropped 3 bases and J dropped 1 base, with 9 bases sitting between them. The CDR3 is made up of 14 amino acids. The CDR3 loop reads CASSSRIGTDTQYF. The CDR3 DNA reads TGTGCCAGCAGCTCGAGGATCGGCACAGATACGCAGTATTTT.

This chain uses TRBV27 with TRBJ1-4, with a possible D match to TRBD1 (6 bases). The CDR3 extends over 13 amino acids. Germline V gene lookup returns CDR1 MNHEY and CDR2 SMNVEV (reference sequence). With 10 bases removed from V and 7 bases from J, the gap between germline ends came to 16 bases. The CDR3 is CATKRGSSEKLFF. The CDR3 coding sequence is TGTGCCACCAAGAGGGGGAGTAGTGAAAAACTGTTTTTT.

The chain employs TRBV6-6 and TRBJ1-1; D not certain. This CDR3 region has 11 residues. V was clipped by 4 bases and J by 8 bases, with 8 bases between them. Germline assignment: CDR1 MNHNY and CDR2 SVGAGI (reference sequence). The CDR3 loop reads CASSFRGEAFF. CDR3 nucleotide sequence: TGTGCCAGCAGTTTTCGAGGAGAAGCTTTCTTT.

This clone has a single count. This chain's CDR3 is CASSLAGQHNSPLHF. The CDR3 nucleotides read TGTGCCAGCAGCTTAGCGGGACAGCATAATTCACCCCTCCACTTT. The rearrangement uses TRBV11-2 and TRBJ1-6; 7 bases map to TRBD1. The length of the CDR3 is 15 residues. Trimming took 1 base from V and 5 from J; bases not matched to a gene: 2. Germline-derived CDR1 and CDR2 are SGHAT and FQNNGV.

This clone has just one count. CDR3 in DNA: TGTGCCAGCAGCTTGGAACAGGGGGCGCAGTGGGGCTACACCTTC. This codes for CASSLEQGAQWGYTF. This chain connects TRBV5-4 to TRBJ1-2, with 9 bases lining up with TRBD1. Losses at the gene ends were 0 bases for V and 8 bases for J; bases not matched to a gene: 8. The CDR3 consists of 15 residues. Looked up from germline, CDR1 is SGHNT and CDR2 is YYREEE (reference sequence).

The rearrangement links TRBV7-8 to TRBJ2-1; 7 bases are a match to TRBD2. Germline CDR1 reads SGHVS; CDR2 reads FQNEAQ. CDR3 size: 14 residues. V was pared by 2 bases and J by 4 bases, with 2 bases of the junction left unmatched. CDR3 sequence: CASSLLAVYNEQFF. The DNA for the CDR3 is TGTGCCAGCAGCTTACTAGCGGTTTACAATGAGCAGTTCTTC. Full variable domain (outside the CDR3, taken from reference TRBV7-8 and TRBJ2-1): GAGVSQSPRYKVAKRGQDVALRCDPISGHVSLFWYQQALGQGPEFLTYFQNEAQLDKSGLPSDRFFAERPEGSVSTLKIQRTQQEDSAVYLCASSLLAVYNEQFFGPGTRLTVL.

For the CDR3, the DNA is TGTGCCAGCAGTTTACGTGGGCAGGGCTTAGCTTTCTTT. Encoded protein: CASSLRGQGLAFF. The chain has TRBV12-3 or TRBV12-4 and TRBJ1-1; a weak D match, TRBD1 (5 bases). The CDR3 sequence is 13 residues long. The V end lost 2 bases, the J end lost 10 bases, and 14 bases lay between the germline ends.

In this sample, this clone turned up a few times. The rearrangement joins TRBV6-1 to TRBJ1-4; tentative D call: TRBD1 (5 bases). Germline lookup yields CDR1 MNHNS and CDR2 SASEGT. The V and J ends lost 0 bases and 8 bases respectively, with 10 bases between them. This CDR3 has 14 amino acids. The CDR3 here is CASSEAGAREKLFF. The CDR3 region has the DNA TGTGCCAGCAGTGAAGCTGGGGCCCGCGAAAAACTGTTTTTT.

The J gene is TRBJ2-5, the V gene TRBV19; 9 bases map to TRBD2. This CDR3 has 16 residues. Trimming removed 4 bases from V and 1 base from J; junction bases left unmatched: 7. Looked up from germline, CDR1 is LNHDA and CDR2 is SQIVND (reference sequence). The CDR3 sequence is CASSNPSGATQETQYF. CDR3 coding DNA: TGTGCCAGTAGTAACCCTAGCGGGGCGACCCAAGAGACCCAGTACTTC.

Comment on this clone: The sample holds other DNA sequences that translate to the same CDR3. The V call is TRBV5-1, the J call TRBJ1-5, with TRBD1 identical over 7 bases. Trimming removed 4 bases from V and 2 bases from J; junction bases left unmatched: 3. The CDR3 has 14 amino acids. The germline V gene has CDR1 SGHRS and CDR2 YFSETQ. The CDR3 nucleotides read TGCGCCAGCAGCCCCAGGGGGGGCAATCAGCCCCAGCATTTT. Translated, it gives CASSPRGGNQPQHF. The complete variable domain, with remaining parts taken from reference TRBV5-1 and TRBJ1-5, reads KAGVTQTPRYLIKTRGQQVTLSCSPISGHRSVSWYQQTPGQGLQFLFEYFSETQRNKGNFPGRFSGRQFSNSRSEMNVSTLELGDSALYLCASSPRGGNQPQHFGDGTRLSIL.

The chain combines TRBV7-2 with TRBJ2-1, with D possibly being TRBD2 (7 bases). Deletions cut 5 bases from V and 9 bases from J, with 17 bases between. Germline V lookup: CDR1 SGHTA, CDR2 FQGNSA. This CDR3 has 14 residues. This chain's CDR3 is CASSRGARLGEQFF. The CDR3 nucleotides read TGTGCCAGCAGCCGGGGGGCCCGGTTAGGTGAGCAGTTCTTC.

The rearrangement joins TRBV7-9 to TRBJ2-3; possible D gene TRBD2, 6 bases. This CDR3 comprises 19 residues. V was trimmed by 0 bases and J by 0 bases, leaving 19 bases between them. Germline CDR1 and CDR2: SEHNR and FQNEAQ (reference sequence). The CDR3 DNA reads TGTGCCAGCAGCTTAGCCCCCCGGGGTTCGGGACTCAGCACAGATACGCAGTATTTT. Translating it yields CASSLAPRGSGLSTDTQYF.

The rearrangement uses TRBV5-1 and TRBJ2-7; unclear D gene. Germline V gene sequence: CDR1 SGHRS, CDR2 YFSETQ. Trimming cost V 2 bases and J 4 bases, with 13 bases left between them. The CDR3 runs to 14 residues. The CDR3 bases are TGCGCCAGCAGCTTTGGGCCTGGTGGGTACGAGCAGTACTTC. Its protein is CASSFGPGGYEQYF.

The CDR3 DNA reads as TGTGCCAGCAGTTACTCCCCAGGGATTGAGACCCAGTACTTC. This gives the protein CASSYSPGIETQYF. The genes are TRBV6-6 and TRBJ2-5; weak D call: TRBD1 (5 bases). CDR1 MNHNY and CDR2 SVGAGI come from the germline V gene (reference sequence). The CDR3 totals 14 residues. Trimming left V 0 bases short and J 5 bases short, with 10 bases between.